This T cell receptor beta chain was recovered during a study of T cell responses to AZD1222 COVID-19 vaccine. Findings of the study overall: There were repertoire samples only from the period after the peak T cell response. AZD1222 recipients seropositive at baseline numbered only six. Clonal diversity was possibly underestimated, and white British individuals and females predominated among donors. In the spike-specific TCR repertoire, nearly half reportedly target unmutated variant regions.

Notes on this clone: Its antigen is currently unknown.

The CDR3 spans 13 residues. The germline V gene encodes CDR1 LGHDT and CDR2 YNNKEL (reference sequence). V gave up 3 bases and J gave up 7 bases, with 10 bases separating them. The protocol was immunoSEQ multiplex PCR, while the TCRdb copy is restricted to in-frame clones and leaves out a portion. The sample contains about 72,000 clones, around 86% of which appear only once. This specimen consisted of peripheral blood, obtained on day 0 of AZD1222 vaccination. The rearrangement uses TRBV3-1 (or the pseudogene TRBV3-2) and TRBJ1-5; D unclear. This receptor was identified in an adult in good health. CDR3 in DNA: TGTGCCAGCAGCCAGAGGTCCCAACAGCCCCAGCATTTT. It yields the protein CASSQRSQQPQHF.